This T cell receptor (beta chain) was observed in a study of blood T cell repertoires in COVID-19. Background on the study: Specimens from acute and convalescent COVID-19 originated in the United States, Italy and Spain. In each case, the material was cDNA or gDNA derived from T cells, B-cell-depleted T cells, or PBMCs.

It was during active infection that Seattle patients were enrolled and then longitudinally followed. This CDR3 is built from 16 residues. V trimming: 4 bases; J trimming: 4 bases; junction bases outside the gene matches: 11. The germline V gene has CDR1 SGDLS and CDR2 YYNGEE. Authors' analysis steps: Estimates of nucleated cell counts were drawn from the amplification of reference gene primers. Produced via immunoSEQ multiplex PCR; TCRdb's table is partial and in-frame only. V and J calls and clone size are as listed in that table; D and trimming were resolved from the DNA. This table has about 160,000 clones, approximately 95% appearing once.

This chain joins TRBV9 and TRBJ2-1, with TRBD1 matching 7 bases. Sequenced: peripheral blood. The TCR sequence derives from a woman aged 55-75 years with COVID-19, enrolled during active disease. CDR3 in DNA: TGTGCCAGCAGCCTCTCAGGGGACAGAAATTACAATGAGCAGTTCTTC. Its translation: CASSLSGDRNYNEQFF.